The 21 T cell receptor beta chains below all came from one sample that was sequenced in a study of T-cell memory formation after mild COVID-19. TCRdb recomputed calls from the 5' RACE reads with MiXCR, one row per CDR3 protein. Among approximately 150,000 distinct CDR3 sequences, over 10% were seen once, and the ten largest hold 2.5% to 3.5%. Specimen: PBMCs or a T cell subset sorted from them (not recorded which). These TCRs come from a man between 18 and 29 years old who had mild COVID-19 (a few samples of this study predate the infection). Cell type and time point are not known.

This clonotype was picked up many times. This rearrangement joins TRBV27 to TRBJ2-7, with D unresolved. CDR3 size: 17 residues. Trimming took 6 bases from V and 3 from J, leaving 24 bases between them. The germline gives CDR1 MNHEY, CDR2 SMNVEV (reference sequence). In nucleotides, the CDR3 is TGTGCCAGCAGACGGGCCTTAAGCCAGGCCGGTAGCTACGAGCAGTACTTC. Its translation is CASRRALSQAGSYEQYF.

There are a few counts of this clonotype. This chain connects TRBV6-2 or TRBV6-3 to TRBJ2-7; D is perhaps TRBD1 or TRBD2 (7 bases each). This CDR3 contains 14 residues. V lost 6 bases and J lost 3, with 15 bases in between. In germline, CDR1 is MNHEY, CDR2 SVGEGT. The CDR3 coding sequence is TGTGCCAGCAGAAGACAGGGAGGGGGCTACGAGCAGTACTTC. Encoded protein: CASRRQGGGYEQYF.

V gene TRBV4-3 combines with J gene TRBJ1-5; no definite D call. CDR1 is LGHNA, CDR2 YSLEER, per germline. The V end lost 4 bases, the J end lost 6 bases, and 13 bases lay between the germline ends. The CDR3 covers 14 residues. The CDR3 DNA reads TGCGCCAGCAGCCGCGGTGGGGTCGGTCAGCCCCAGCATTTT. It is translated as CASSRGGVGQPQHF.

The chain couples TRBV11-2 to TRBJ2-5; D is perhaps TRBD2 (7 bases). Trimming removed 1 base at V and 5 bases at J, with 14 bases between. Germline V CDR1 and CDR2: SGHAT, FQNNGV. This CDR3 is 15 amino acids long. CDR3 nucleotides: TGTGCCAGCAGCTTAGGGGTGGGGGGGCCGGAGACCCAGTACTTC. Amino acids: CASSLGVGGPETQYF.

A few counts support this clonotype. The chain employs TRBV20-1 and TRBJ2-3; the D is unclear. V gave up 3 bases and J gave up 2 bases, with 12 bases separating them. The germline gives CDR1 DFQATT, CDR2 SNEGSKA (reference sequence). CDR3 length equals 14 residues. In nucleotides, the CDR3 is TGCAGTGCTAGTAGAGGATTCTCCACAGATACGCAGTATTTT. The encoded protein is CSASRGFSTDTQYF.

This clonotype was seen a few times. The J gene is TRBJ1-3, the V gene TRBV9; D call uncertain. Germline assignment: CDR1 SGDLS and CDR2 YYNGEE. The V end was cut by 3 bases, the J end by 8 bases, with 15 bases between. The CDR3 consists of 14 residues. The CDR3 DNA reads as TGTGCCAGCAGCGCCCAGGTGGGGTCGCACACCATATATTTT. Translation: CASSAQVGSHTIYF.

This clonotype was picked up a small number of times. The chain couples TRBV5-1 to TRBJ2-1; no clear D. V shed 0 bases and J shed 15 bases, with 16 bases lying between them. This CDR3 has 13 amino acids. Germline V gives CDR1 SGHRS, CDR2 YFSETQ. CDR3 residues: CASSLEATTSRFF. The CDR3 DNA reads TGCGCCAGCAGCTTGGAGGCTACAACATCTCGGTTCTTC.

V gene TRBV7-2 combines with J gene TRBJ1-2; a weak D match, TRBD1 (5 bases). The V gene's germline CDR1 is SGHTA and CDR2 FQGNSA. This CDR3 region has 14 residues. V was trimmed by 1 base and J by 8 bases, leaving 14 bases between them. CDR3 protein: CASSLVAQGGGYTF. The CDR3, as DNA: TGTGCCAGCAGCTTAGTGGCGCAGGGAGGAGGCTACACCTTC. The complete variable domain, with remaining parts taken from reference TRBV7-2 and TRBJ1-2, reads GAGVSQSPSNKVTEKGKDVELRCDPISGHTALYWYRQSLGQGLEFLIYFQGNSAPDKSGLPSDRFSAERTGGSVSTLTIQRTQQEDSAVYLCASSLVAQGGGYTFGSGTRLTVV.

The V call is TRBV7-2, the J call TRBJ2-5; no firm D call. The germline V and J ends were trimmed by 1 base and 1 base, with 13 bases remaining between them. This CDR3 is built from 16 residues. CDR1 SGHTA and CDR2 FQGNSA come from the germline V gene. The CDR3 reads CASSLVVATSQETQYF. The CDR3 DNA sequence: TGTGCCAGCAGCTTAGTAGTGGCGACCTCCCAAGAGACCCAGTACTTC.

This clonotype turned up a few times. The chain is built from TRBV7-9 and TRBJ1-1; the D is unclear. V gave up 2 bases and J gave up 1 base, with 8 bases separating them. Germline CDR1 and CDR2: SEHNR and FQNEAQ (reference sequence). The CDR3 spans 14 residues. CDR3 bases: TGTGCCAGCAGCTTATACACCCAGAACACTGAAGCTTTCTTT. Translation gives CASSLYTQNTEAFF. Full variable domain (missing parts from reference TRBV7-9 and TRBJ1-1): DTGVSQNPRHKITKRGQNVTFRCDPISEHNRLYWYRQTLGQGPEFLTYFQNEAQLEKSRLLSDRFSAERPKGSFSTLEIQRTEQGDSAMYLCASSLYTQNTEAFFGQGTRLTVV.

This clonotype was detected a few times. The J gene is TRBJ2-7, the V gene TRBV6-6, with 10 nucleotides matching TRBD1. This CDR3 spans 15 amino acids. From germline, CDR1 is MNHNY and CDR2 SVGAGI (reference sequence). V gave up 0 bases and J gave up 4 bases; unmatched junction bases: 3. The CDR3 sequence: CASSYSGQGGYEQYF. The DNA for the CDR3 is TGTGCCAGCAGTTACTCTGGACAGGGGGGGTACGAGCAGTACTTC.

In its sample, this clonotype was seen a few times. The chain is built from TRBV20-1 and TRBJ2-5; D possibly corresponds to TRBD2 (5 bases). Germline CDR1 and CDR2: DFQATT and SNEGSKA (reference sequence). Trimming removed 3 bases at V and 6 bases at J, with 8 bases between. This CDR3 is built from 11 residues. DNA for the CDR3: TGCAGTGCTAGGTCGGGGAAGACCCAGTACTTC. Translating it yields CSARSGKTQYF.

V and J are TRBV5-1 and TRBJ2-5; D gene uncertain. The CDR3 has 13 amino acids. From germline, CDR1 is SGHRS and CDR2 YFSETQ. The V end was cut by 3 bases, the J end by 5 bases, with 11 bases between. The CDR3 nucleotides read TGCGCCAGCAGCTCTCCACTTAAGGAGACCCAGTACTTC. This translates into CASSSPLKETQYF. The full variable domain, its missing parts supplied by reference TRBV5-1 and TRBJ2-5, is KAGVTQTPRYLIKTRGQQVTLSCSPISGHRSVSWYQQTPGQGLQFLFEYFSETQRNKGNFPGRFSGRQFSNSRSEMNVSTLELGDSALYLCASSSPLKETQYFGPGTRLLVL.

This chain links TRBV6-2 or TRBV6-3 with TRBJ2-5; TRBD1 matches at 9 bases. The germline V gene encodes CDR1 MNHEY and CDR2 SVGEGT. The junction had 6 bases not matched to a gene; V was cut back by 6 bases and J by 4 bases. The CDR3 covers 14 residues. CDR3 residues: CASRPTGGLETQYF. As DNA, the CDR3 is TGTGCCAGCAGACCGACAGGGGGGTTAGAGACCCAGTACTTC.

This clonotype was found many times. This chain uses TRBV7-6 with TRBJ2-1; the match to TRBD2 covers 13 bases. The CDR3 consists of 16 residues. V lost 1 base to trimming and J lost 9 bases; unmatched junction nucleotides: 6. Germline V CDR1 and CDR2: SGHVS, FNYEAQ. This chain's CDR3 is CASSLVTSGGAGEQFF. CDR3 nucleotide sequence: TGTGCCAGCAGCTTAGTTACTAGCGGGGGGGCCGGTGAGCAGTTCTTC.

The rearrangement joins TRBV6-5 to TRBJ1-2; 8 positions agree with TRBD1. The V segment lost 6 bases and the J segment 8 bases; nucleotides outside the gene matches: 23. The CDR3 totals 18 residues. CDR1 and CDR2 (germline): MNHEY, SVGAGI. The DNA of the CDR3 is TGTGCCAGCAGCCGGGAGGTGGGTAGGTCACCGGGGACAGGCGGCTACACCTTC. It yields the protein CASSREVGRSPGTGGYTF.

This clonotype was observed at least ten times. J is TRBJ2-3 and V is TRBV6-5; 7 bases are shared with TRBD1. V was clipped by 2 bases and J by 2 bases; unmatched bases: 4. This CDR3 has 15 amino acids. Germline CDR1 and CDR2: MNHEY and SVGAGI. In nucleotides, the CDR3 is TGTGCCAGCAGTTACAGGGGACAGATCACAGATACGCAGTATTTT. Translating it yields CASSYRGQITDTQYF.

The CDR3 reads CASSLEGTSTYNEQFF. CDR3 bases: TGTGCCAGCAGCTTAGAGGGGACTTCCACCTACAATGAGCAGTTCTTC. The chain employs TRBV7-2 and TRBJ2-1; possible D gene TRBD2, 6 bases. The CDR3 sequence is 16 residues long. CDR1 is SGHTA and CDR2 is FQGNSA in the germline V gene. V dropped 1 base and J dropped 2 bases, with 12 bases sitting between them.

This clonotype was picked up many times. The rearrangement links TRBV7-2 to TRBJ2-3; D call uncertain. CDR3 length: 14 amino acids. Trimming shortened V by 1 base and J by 2 bases, and 7 bases separated the two germline ends. Germline CDR1 is SGHTA and CDR2 is FQGNSA. This CDR3 reads CASSLVVITDTQYF. The CDR3 coding sequence is TGTGCCAGCAGCTTAGTTGTGATCACAGATACGCAGTATTTT.

DNA for the CDR3: TGCGCCAGCAGCCAGGGGGACTTCCAATACCTCACAGATACGCAGTATTTT. Protein sequence: CASSQGDFQYLTDTQYF. This chain links TRBV4-3 with TRBJ2-3; possibly TRBD2 for D (6 bases). Germline lookup yields CDR1 LGHNA and CDR2 YSLEER. CDR3 length: 17 residues. The V end was cut by 3 bases, the J end by 2 bases, with 18 bases between.

This clonotype appeared many times. The chain employs TRBV7-2 and TRBJ1-1; D remains ambiguous. The germline V gene has CDR1 SGHTA and CDR2 FQGNSA. The V gene lost 2 bases and the J gene lost 4 bases, with 11 bases spanning the gap. The CDR3 covers 14 residues. Written as DNA, the CDR3 is TGTGCCAGCAGCTTAAATCTGGGGTTCACTGAAGCTTTCTTT. This codes for CASSLNLGFTEAFF.